The 26 T cell receptor beta chains reported below all come from one sample, sequenced in a study of T cells in Graves' hyperthyroidism and ophthalmopathy. The source material, RNA transcripts, was used to amplify TCR beta CDR3 regions. A set of HTBI primers served as the primers for a first-round RT-PCR of the TCR CDR3. One entry per CDR3 protein results from TCRdb running MiXCR on the multiplex PCR reads. The data show hundreds of thousands of distinct CDR3 sequences, about 45% seen once. Specimen: peripheral blood or thyroid tissue (not recorded which). These receptor sequences come from an adult man with Graves' disease, either hyperthyroidism or ophthalmopathy (not recorded which).

The rearrangement joins TRBV29-1 to TRBJ2-1; D might be TRBD2 (6 bases). Per germline, CDR1 SQVTM and CDR2 ANQGSEA. V was pared by 4 bases and J by 4 bases, with 17 bases between. The length of the CDR3 is 15 residues. The CDR3 here is CSVAPRLGAYNEQFF. CDR3 nucleotide sequence: TGCAGCGTTGCCCCCCGACTAGGGGCTTACAATGAGCAGTTCTTC.

This clonotype was recorded only once. The chain carries TRBV7-6 and TRBJ2-7, with 7 bases lining up with TRBD2. Unmatched junction bases numbered 14, after V lost 3 bases and J lost 3 bases. CDR1 and CDR2 from the germline V gene are SGHVS and FNYEAQ. This CDR3 comprises 17 residues. The CDR3 protein is CASSLTPEGGPHYEQYF. Here the CDR3 DNA reads TGTGCCAGCAGCTTGACCCCCGAGGGAGGGCCCCACTACGAGCAGTACTTC.

V usage is TRBV6-1 and J usage is TRBJ2-7, with TRBD1 as a possible D gene (5 bases). Per the germline V gene, CDR1 is MNHNS and CDR2 is SASEGT. Trimming took 6 bases from V and 6 from J, leaving 9 bases between them. This CDR3 spans 11 amino acids. The CDR3 sequence is CASRQASEQYF. DNA for the CDR3: TGTGCCAGCAGACAGGCCTCCGAGCAGTACTTC.

This sequence joins TRBV7-2 and TRBJ2-1; D unresolved. Between the trimmed V and J ends, which lost 4 bases and 5 bases, there was a span of 9 bases. From germline, CDR1 is SGHTA and CDR2 FQGNSA. The CDR3 has 13 amino acids. CDR3 protein: CASSWGHNNEQFF. CDR3 bases: TGTGCCAGCAGCTGGGGTCACAACAATGAGCAGTTCTTC.

V is TRBV12-3 or TRBV12-4 and J is TRBJ1-6, with D maybe TRBD1 (6 bases). Trimming shortened V by 1 base and J by 11 bases, and 12 bases separated the two germline ends. This CDR3 is built from 14 residues. The CDR3 sequence: CASSLGGQLTPLHF. The CDR3 DNA is TGTGCCAGCAGTTTAGGCGGACAGTTGACACCCCTCCACTTT.

V usage is TRBV7-6 and J usage is TRBJ2-2; 8 bases line up with TRBD1. The germline V gene has CDR1 SGHVS and CDR2 FNYEAQ. The CDR3 contains 13 residues. J was trimmed by 7 bases and V by 7 bases; bases with no gene match: 5. The CDR3 protein is CASIPDRGGELFF. The CDR3 region has the DNA TGTGCCAGCATCCCAGACAGGGGCGGGGAGCTGTTTTTT.

A remark on this clonotype: The conserved phenylalanine or tryptophan is not found at the CDR3 terminus, so this likely reflects a read error. The chain has TRBV25-1 and TRBJ1-6; D ambiguous. V lost 4 bases, J lost 7 bases, and 14 bases lay in between. The CDR3 runs 15 residues. CDR1 MGHDK and CDR2 SYGVNS come from the germline V gene. The CDR3 nucleotides read TGTGCCAGCAGTGCTAGAGATTACGGAAATTCACCCCTCCACCTT. Translating it yields CASSARDYGNSPLHL.

This clonotype was counted between two and nine times. This sequence joins TRBV15 and TRBJ2-5; D gene uncertain. Trimming took off 0 bases at V and 7 bases at J, with 6 bases between the two ends. CDR3 length equals 12 residues. The germline V gene has CDR1 LNHNV and CDR2 YYDKDF (reference sequence). The DNA of the CDR3 is TGTGCCACCAGCAGAGATGGCGGGACCCAGTACTTC. Protein sequence: CATSRDGGTQYF.

In the case of this clonotype: Sequence at one end of the junction differs from germline and may be a read error. The chain joins TRBV24-1 to TRBJ1-3; unclear D gene. The germline V gene has CDR1 KGHDR and CDR2 SFDVKD. The CDR3 consists of 17 residues. The CDR3 protein is CASSDFWQAPYGYTIYF. The CDR3 DNA is TGTGCCAGCAGTGATTTCTGGCAGGCACCCTATGGCTACACCATATATTTT.

The chain is built from TRBV11-2 and TRBJ2-7; 14 bases map to TRBD2. CDR1 and CDR2 (germline): SGHAT, FQNNGV. The CDR3 extends over 15 amino acids. The J segment lost 12 bases and the V segment lost 3 bases, leaving 10 bases of the junction unmatched. The CDR3 DNA is TGTGCCAGCAGCTTGGATCCGGGGACTAGCGGGAGTGTGTACTTC. Amino acids: CASSLDPGTSGSVYF.

The chain is built from TRBV29-1 and TRBJ1-2; TRBD1 aligns across 7 bases. In germline, CDR1 is SQVTM, CDR2 ANQGSEA. This CDR3 has 11 amino acids. Trimming took 8 bases from V and 10 from J; bases not matched to a gene: 10. CDR3: CSSLGGGAYTF. The CDR3 DNA follows: TGCAGCAGTTTAGGAGGGGGCGCCTACACCTTC.

V gene TRBV7-2 combines with J gene TRBJ1-2; TRBD1 matches at 8 bases. Looked up from germline, CDR1 is SGHTA and CDR2 is FQGNSA. The CDR3 loop spans 15 amino acids. V was pared by 5 bases and J by 6 bases, with 11 bases of the junction left unmatched. This CDR3 reads CASSLGSGGADGYTF. CDR3 in DNA: TGTGCCAGCAGCCTCGGCTCAGGGGGCGCGGATGGCTACACCTTC.

This rearrangement joins TRBV15 to TRBJ2-5, with TRBD1 matching over 7 bases. CDR1 and CDR2 (germline): LNHNV, YYDKDF (reference sequence). V shed 5 bases and J 5 bases; nucleotides not matched to a gene: 5. CDR3 size: 13 residues. The CDR3 DNA reads TGTGCCACCAGCGGGATGGGACAGGAGACCCAGTACTTC. It yields the protein CATSGMGQETQYF.

This clonotype was counted many times. This CDR3 is CASSSRGFYGYTF. The DNA for the CDR3 is TGTGCCAGCAGCTCGAGGGGGTTCTATGGCTACACCTTC. V usage is TRBV7-9 and J usage is TRBJ1-2; tentatively, D is TRBD1 (6 bases). The CDR3 spans 13 residues. Germline CDR1 SEHNR, CDR2 FQNEAQ (reference sequence). Trimming took 4 bases from V and 4 from J, leaving 10 bases between them.

This clonotype was observed a handful of times. The chain recombines TRBV20-1 with TRBJ1-2; D uncertain. Germline values: CDR1 DFQATT, CDR2 SNEGSKA (reference sequence). V dropped 3 bases and J dropped 4 bases, with 18 bases sitting between them. CDR3 length: 15 residues. In DNA form, the CDR3 reads TGCAGTGCTAGGATAGAGACGGGCGAGTTCTATGGCTACACCTTC. It specifies CSARIETGEFYGYTF.

This clonotype turned up a few times. V and J are TRBV25-1 and TRBJ1-1; D remains unclear. V was clipped by 5 bases and J by 0 bases, with 7 bases between them. CDR3 size: 13 residues. Germline values: CDR1 MGHDK, CDR2 SYGVNS. The CDR3 coding sequence is TGTGCCAGCAGTAAGTTTATGAACACTGAAGCTTTCTTT. Translation: CASSKFMNTEAFF.

The rearrangement joins TRBV20-1 to TRBJ1-3; TRBD1 aligns across 7 bases. J was trimmed by 0 bases and V by 6 bases; bases with no gene match: 8. Germline values: CDR1 DFQATT, CDR2 SNEGSKA (reference sequence). The length of the CDR3 is 15 residues. This CDR3 reads CSARPGQSSGNTIYF. The CDR3 DNA is TGCAGTGCCAGGCCGGGACAGAGCTCTGGAAACACCATATATTTT.

On this clonotype: A junction end diverges from the germline sequence, so it may reflect a read error. This chain connects TRBV10-2 to TRBJ1-4; maybe TRBD1 (5 bases). The germline V gene has CDR1 WSHSY and CDR2 SAAADI. The CDR3 totals 14 residues. DNA for the CDR3: TGTGCCAGCAGACTCGACAGAGTTAATGAAAAACTGTTTTTT. This encodes CASRLDRVNEKLFF.

This clonotype turned up a few times. V gene TRBV7-9 combines with J gene TRBJ2-7; D is perhaps TRBD1 or TRBD2 (5 bases each). Germline V gene lookup returns CDR1 SEHNR and CDR2 FQNEAQ (reference sequence). Between the trimmed V and J ends, which lost 4 bases and 0 bases, there was a span of 16 bases. The CDR3 extends over 16 amino acids. The CDR3 protein is CASSSVRGRGSYEQYF. The CDR3 nucleotides read TGTGCCAGCAGCTCCGTGAGGGGAAGGGGCTCCTACGAGCAGTACTTC.

This clonotype has a count of ten or more. The chain couples TRBV7-3 to TRBJ1-1; tentative D call: TRBD1 (5 bases). From germline, CDR1 is SGHTA and CDR2 FQGTGA. V lost 3 bases to trimming and J lost 4 bases, with 9 bases between them. CDR3 length: 13 residues. The CDR3 bases are TGTGCCAGCAGCTTCGGGGGGAGCACTGAAGCTTTCTTT. This gives the protein CASSFGGSTEAFF.

The CDR3 DNA is TGTGCCAGCAGTTACCGCGGGAATCAGCCCCAGCATTTT. It codes for CASSYRGNQPQHF. The chain employs TRBV6-1 and TRBJ1-5; D gene ambiguous. The germline CDR1 and CDR2 sequences are MNHNS and SASEGT. The V end lost 5 bases, the J end lost 4 bases, and 9 bases lay between the germline ends. CDR3 length equals 13 residues.

The chain combines TRBV19 with TRBJ2-7, with D maybe TRBD1 (6 bases). The ends were cut back, 5 bases at V and 1 base at J, with 15 bases in the middle. The CDR3 totals 15 residues. Looked up from germline, CDR1 is LNHDA and CDR2 is SQIVND (reference sequence). This CDR3 reads CASSPRQDLSYEQYF. CDR3 in DNA: TGTGCCAGTAGTCCGCGACAGGACCTATCCTACGAGCAGTACTTC. The full variable domain, completed using reference TRBV19 and TRBJ2-7, is DGGITQSPKYLFRKEGQNVTLSCEQNLNHDAMYWYRQDPGQGLRLIYYSQIVNDFQKGDIAEGYSVSREKKESFPLTVTSAQKNPTAFYLCASSPRQDLSYEQYFGPGTRLTVT.

This clonotype occurred a few times. V is TRBV2 and J is TRBJ1-4; weak D call: TRBD1 (6 bases). CDR3 length equals 14 residues. Trimming stripped 2 bases from V and 4 bases from J, with 8 bases between. Germline lookup yields CDR1 SNHLY and CDR2 FYNNEI. The CDR3 region is CASSETGFNEKLFF. The DNA for the CDR3 is TGTGCCAGCAGTGAAACAGGGTTTAATGAAAAACTGTTTTTT.

The chain couples TRBV5-1 to TRBJ1-4; 10 bases are a match to TRBD1. CDR1 is SGHRS, CDR2 YFSETQ, per germline. Germline trimming cut 3 bases from V and 5 bases from J; bases unmatched to any gene: 4. The CDR3 has 15 amino acids. The CDR3 coding sequence is TGCGCCAGCAGCTCGTGGGGACAGGGGAATGAAAAACTGTTTTTT. Translating gives CASSSWGQGNEKLFF. The full variable domain, its missing parts supplied by reference TRBV5-1 and TRBJ1-4, is KAGVTQTPRYLIKTRGQQVTLSCSPISGHRSVSWYQQTPGQGLQFLFEYFSETQRNKGNFPGRFSGRQFSNSRSEMNVSTLELGDSALYLCASSSWGQGNEKLFFGSGTQLSVL.

This clonotype was found many times. The chain employs TRBV10-3 and TRBJ2-5; a possible D gene is TRBD2 (5 bases). This CDR3 has 13 amino acids. The germline V gene encodes CDR1 ENHRY and CDR2 SYGVKD. V was trimmed by 10 bases and J by 2 bases, leaving 14 bases between them. CDR3 amino acids: CATLEDAQETQYF. CDR3 nucleotides: TGTGCCACGTTGGAGGACGCACAAGAGACCCAGTACTTC.

The chain recombines TRBV29-1 with TRBJ2-7; 7 nucleotides match TRBD1. The CDR3 sequence is 13 residues long. The germline CDR1 and CDR2 sequences are SQVTM and ANQGSEA. The junction had 5 bases not matched to a gene; V was cut back by 4 bases and J by 2 bases. The CDR3: CSVGGGNPYEQYF. The CDR3, as DNA: TGCAGCGTTGGAGGGGGCAATCCCTACGAGCAGTACTTC.